Following are 5 T cell receptor beta chains from one sample sequenced in a study of beta chain features in type 1 diabetes. No antigen has been identified for these receptors. Overall study findings and caveats: Shorter TCRB CDR3s, moderately but significantly so, marked every one of the four CD4+ subsets in Type 1 diabetes patients.

Reverse transcribing all isolated RNA meant expressed TCRB transcripts were sequenced. The data were produced by immunoSEQ multiplex PCR, yet TCRdb's version contains in-frame clones alone and is incomplete. The table has 640,000 or so clones, roughly 12% seen once. The sequenced sample consisted of naive CD4+ T cells from blood. The receptors originated from a man between 18 and 35 years old with type 1 diabetes.

This clone has only a few counts. The chain links TRBV10-3 to TRBJ2-2, with 7 nucleotides matching TRBD2. J was trimmed by 8 bases and V by 3 bases; bases with no gene match: 6. CDR1 ENHRY and CDR2 SYGVKD come from the germline V gene. CDR3 length: 14 amino acids. The CDR3 protein is CAISEGLVGGELFF. CDR3 DNA: TGTGCCATCAGTGAAGGACTAGTCGGGGGGGAGCTGTTTTTT.

The genes are TRBV18 and TRBJ1-5; D is unclear. This CDR3 spans 14 amino acids. Trimming removed 6 bases from V and 6 bases from J, with 15 bases in between. Germline CDR1 KGHSH, CDR2 LQKENI. The DNA for the CDR3 is TGTGCCAGCTCGCTGGGAGCTGGATTTCAGCCCCAGCATTTT. This codes for CASSLGAGFQPQHF.

This chain links TRBV15 with TRBJ1-4; 9 bases align to TRBD1. J gave up 4 bases and V 11 bases, and 11 bases lay outside the gene matches. The CDR3 runs to 15 residues. The germline gives CDR1 LNHNV, CDR2 YYDKDF (reference sequence). The CDR3 DNA sequence: TGTGCCTCCGTCCGGGACAGGGTAATTAATGAAAAACTGTTTTTT. As protein: CASVRDRVINEKLFF.

The chain has TRBV2 and TRBJ1-2, with 8 bases aligning to TRBD1. This CDR3 spans 15 amino acids. After removal of 5 bases from V and 2 bases from J, the junction contained 7 bases not matched to a gene. Germline V gene data show CDR1 as SNHLY and CDR2 as FYNNEI. The CDR3 loop is CASSSTGGSNYGYTF. CDR3 in DNA: TGTGCCAGCAGTTCAACAGGGGGGTCCAACTATGGCTACACCTTC.

This clone was counted a few times. The chain is built from TRBV5-1 and TRBJ1-6; D not certain. Trimming removed 0 bases from V and 4 bases from J, with 11 bases in between. The germline CDR1 and CDR2 sequences are SGHRS and YFSETQ. The CDR3 totals 16 residues. DNA of the CDR3: TGCGCCAGCAGCTTGGCCGGAGTTATGTATAATTCACCCCTCCACTTT. Amino acids: CASSLAGVMYNSPLHF. Variable domain in full (rest from reference TRBV5-1 and TRBJ1-6): KAGVTQTPRYLIKTRGQQVTLSCSPISGHRSVSWYQQTPGQGLQFLFEYFSETQRNKGNFPGRFSGRQFSNSRSEMNVSTLELGDSALYLCASSLAGVMYNSPLHFGNGTRLTVT.